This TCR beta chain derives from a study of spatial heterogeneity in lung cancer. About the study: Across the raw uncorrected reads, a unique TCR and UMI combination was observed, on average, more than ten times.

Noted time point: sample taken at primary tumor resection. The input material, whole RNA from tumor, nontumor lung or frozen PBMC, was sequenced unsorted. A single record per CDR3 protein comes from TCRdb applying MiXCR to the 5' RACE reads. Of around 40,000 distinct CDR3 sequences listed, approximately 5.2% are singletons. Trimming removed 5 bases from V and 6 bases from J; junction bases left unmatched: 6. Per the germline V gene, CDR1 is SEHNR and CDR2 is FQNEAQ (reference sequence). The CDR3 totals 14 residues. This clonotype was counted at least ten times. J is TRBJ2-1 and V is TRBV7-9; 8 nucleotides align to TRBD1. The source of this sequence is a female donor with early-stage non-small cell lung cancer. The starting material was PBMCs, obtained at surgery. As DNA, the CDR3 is TGTGCCAGCAGCGAGACAGGGGTCGTCAATGAGCAGTTCTTC. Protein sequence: CASSETGVVNEQFF.